This T cell receptor (beta chain) was profiled in a study of beta chain features in type 1 diabetes. Study-wide background: Sorted cells, about 99 million in number, were examined across all samples.

Worth noting for this clone: Antigen specificity is unknown.

General study points: Type 1 diabetes patients had moderately but significantly shorter TCRB CDR3s in all four CD4+ subsets.

Every bit of the isolated RNA underwent reverse transcription, so sequencing read expressed TCRB transcripts. TCRdb keeps only in-frame clones here, not all; method: immunoSEQ multiplex PCR. The sample records around 40,000 clones, roughly 68% being singletons. V was pared by 4 bases and J by 8 bases, with 15 bases between. Germline CDR1 is MNHNY and CDR2 is SVGAGI (reference sequence). The CDR3 consists of 14 residues. The clonotype originates from a woman younger than 30 with type 1 diabetes. The chain has TRBV6-6 and TRBJ2-1; no clear D. The sample comprised Tregs from blood. The CDR3 sequence: CASSFRLSEHEQFF. The CDR3 DNA reads as TGTGCCAGCAGTTTCAGGCTTTCAGAACATGAGCAGTTCTTC.